There are a few counts of the clone carrying this T cell receptor (beta chain). Its antigen is not identified. The data belong to a study of T cell repertoires in cytomegalovirus infection. Trimming stripped 4 bases from V and 5 bases from J, with 18 bases between. The CDR3 covers 16 residues. MiXCR was run by TCRdb on the reads, yielding one entry per CDR3 protein. The profile shows about 770,000 distinct CDR3 sequences, about 28% of them singletons. The sequence was collected from a human donor in good health (CMV status not recorded). Some clones in this sample may be carry-over from other donors' samples. V is TRBV12-3 or TRBV12-4 and J is TRBJ2-1, with D maybe TRBD1 (6 bases). Source: cultured CD8+ T cells from PBMCs, taken from culture after CMV antigen stimulation. CDR3 loop: CASSWVGGEANNEQFF. The CDR3 region has the DNA TGTGCCAGCAGTTGGGTTGGGGGCGAGGCGAACAATGAGCAGTTCTTC.